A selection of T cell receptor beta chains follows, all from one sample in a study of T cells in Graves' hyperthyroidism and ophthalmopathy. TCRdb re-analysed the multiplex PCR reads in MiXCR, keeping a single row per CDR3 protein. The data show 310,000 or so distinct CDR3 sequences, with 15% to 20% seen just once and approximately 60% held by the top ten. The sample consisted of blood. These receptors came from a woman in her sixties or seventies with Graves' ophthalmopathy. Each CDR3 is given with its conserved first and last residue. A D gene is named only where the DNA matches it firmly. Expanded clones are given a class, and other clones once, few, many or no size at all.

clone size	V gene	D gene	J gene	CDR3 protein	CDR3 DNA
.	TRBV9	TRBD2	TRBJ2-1	CASSATTGTSYNEQFF	TGTGCCAGCAGCGCTACTACCGGGACTAGCTACAATGAGCAGTTCTTC
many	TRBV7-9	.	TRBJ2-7	CASSLRTGFGEQYF	TGTGCCAGCAGCTTACGTACAGGGTTTGGCGAGCAGTACTTC
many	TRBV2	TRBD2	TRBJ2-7	CASRRGGLEQYF	TGTGCCAGCAGGCGGGGGGGGCTCGAGCAGTACTTC
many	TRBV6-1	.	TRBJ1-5	CASSEERNQPQHF	TGTGCCAGCAGTGAAGAAAGGAATCAGCCCCAGCATTTT
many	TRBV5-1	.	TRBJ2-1	CASSTDSFRIGEQFF	TGCGCCAGCAGCACTGACAGCTTCAGAATAGGTGAGCAGTTCTTC
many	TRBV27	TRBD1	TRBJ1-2	CASRTGTVDGYTF	TGTGCCAGCAGAACAGGGACAGTAGATGGCTACACCTTC
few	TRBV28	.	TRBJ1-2	CATSNVGQYGYTF	TGTGCCACTTCCAACGTAGGGCAGTATGGCTACACCTTC
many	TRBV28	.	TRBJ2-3	CASSLVGTSRHTQYF	TGTGCCAGCAGTTTAGTCGGGACTTCCCGCCATACGCAGTATTTT
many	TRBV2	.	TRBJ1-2	CASSAQIKFGYTF	TGTGCCAGCAGTGCCCAAATCAAGTTCGGCTACACCTTC
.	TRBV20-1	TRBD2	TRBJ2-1	CSARLAGDNEQFF	TGCAGTGCTCGACTAGCGGGAGACAATGAGCAGTTCTTC
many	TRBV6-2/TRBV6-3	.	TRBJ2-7	CASSYPGQSFYEQYF	TGTGCCAGCAGTTATCCAGGACAGTCTTTTTACGAGCAGTACTTC
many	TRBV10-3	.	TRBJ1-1	CAIRVADTEAFF	TGTGCCATCAGGGTGGCGGACACTGAAGCTTTCTTT
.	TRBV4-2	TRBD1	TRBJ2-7	CASSQASGQGELYEQYF	TGTGCCAGCAGCCAAGCCTCCGGACAGGGTGAGTTGTACGAGCAGTACTTC
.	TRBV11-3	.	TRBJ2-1	CASSATLDTYNEQFF	TGTGCCAGCAGCGCAACCCTAGATACCTACAATGAGCAGTTCTTC
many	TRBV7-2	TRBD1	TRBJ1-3	CASSQVGQGGTIYF	TGTGCCAGCAGCCAAGTGGGACAGGGAGGCACCATATATTTT
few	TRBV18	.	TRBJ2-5	CASSPPSSETQYF	TGTGCCAGCTCACCACCCTCTTCAGAGACCCAGTACTTC
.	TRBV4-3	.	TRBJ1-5	CASSYHRNSNQPQHF	TGCGCCAGCAGCTACCATCGAAATAGCAATCAGCCCCAGCATTTT
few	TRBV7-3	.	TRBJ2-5	CASSPDPSGKETQYF	TGTGCCAGCAGCCCAGATCCGAGCGGAAAAGAGACCCAGTACTTC
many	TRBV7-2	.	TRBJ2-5	CASSLATTEETQYF	TGTGCCAGCAGCTTAGCGACGACAGAAGAGACCCAGTACTTC
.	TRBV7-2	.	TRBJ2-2	CASTSQGPLGELFF	TGTGCCAGCACCTCTCAAGGGCCCCTCGGGGAGCTGTTTTTT
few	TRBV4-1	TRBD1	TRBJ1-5	CASSQAGGSQPQHF	TGCGCCAGCAGCCAAGCAGGGGGCAGCCAGCCCCAGCATTTT
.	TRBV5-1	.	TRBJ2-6	CASSPQTSPGANVLTF	TGCGCCAGCAGCCCCCAGACCAGCCCTGGGGCCAACGTCCTGACTTTC
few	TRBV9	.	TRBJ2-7	CASSVGRQDYEQYF	TGTGCCAGCAGCGTAGGACGACAGGACTACGAGCAGTACTTC
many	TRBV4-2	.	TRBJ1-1	CASSQNGYTEAFF	TGTGCCAGCAGCCAAAATGGGTACACTGAAGCTTTCTTT